The present TCR beta chain was sequenced within a study of OX40 agonist ivuxolimab in advanced cancers. General study points: At 0.1 to 3.0 mg/kg, CD4+ and CD8+ blood T cells expanded clonally by week 6.

With respect to this clone: Its target is not known.

The data were produced by immunoSEQ multiplex PCR, yet TCRdb's version contains in-frame clones alone and is incomplete. The table shows more than 50,000 clones, with 87% occurring only once. The CDR3 is 15 amino acids. Sequenced here: CD4+ or CD8+ T cells sorted from blood, sampled in a trial of the OX40 agonist ivuxolimab. J is TRBJ2-7 and V is TRBV1; the table's D call, TRBD2, was not checked against the DNA. TRBV1 is a recognized pseudogene. The sequence was obtained from an adult with an advanced solid tumor such as melanoma, head and neck, liver or kidney cancer. CDR3 nucleotides: TGCACCAGCAGCTCCACTAGCGGTCCGGCATACGAGCAGTACTTC. This sequence encodes CTSSSTSGPAYEQYF.